This paragraph covers one T cell receptor (beta chain) sequence. Its antigen is still unknown. No base-level quality is on record; no much larger clone is a single base apart. Known numbers of KT2, a T cell clone whose TCR had been sequenced previously, were spiked into unfractionated PBMC to test the sensitivity and accuracy of the pipeline. KT2 cells were mixed with a fixed number of PBMC to create a range of KT2-to-PBMC ratios. Libraries were constructed by UMI-ligation and nested PCR. T4 RNA ligase 1 was used to ligate a single-stranded oligonucleotide containing the Illumina SP2 sequence and a UMI to the 3' end of the cDNA. PCR1 used approximately 4 cycles (98 degrees C 15 s, 69 degrees C 30 s, 72 degrees C 40 s), and the beta primer was an equimolar mix of RC1.1 and RC1.2 that covered TRBC1 and TRBC2. From PCR2 onward, TCR alpha and beta chains were processed separately, with sample indices and Illumina adaptors added. The UMI was composed of 12 random nucleotides, arranged as two hexamers separated by a spacer, and was positioned after an 8-base spacer. Libraries were sequenced on an Illumina MiSeq using v2 2x251 paired-end chemistry, with about a dozen samples typically included per run. PhiX DNA was added at roughly 4.5-7% to each sequencing library so that diversity was increased. In the original analysis: Raw reads were converted to FASTQ with bcl2fastq and were demultiplexed by dual indices with Demultiplexor. Decombinator assigned V and J genes by tag matching, allowing a single base-pair mismatch. Collapsinator used UMIs to correct both sequencing errors and frequency errors arising from PCR heterogeneity. CDR3Translator converted Decombinator identifiers into nucleotide sequence, translated that sequence into amino acids, and extracted CDR3 based on C- and N-terminal motifs. A cluster of KT2 sequences sharing one unique molecular identifier was counted as one distinct KT2 TCR. TCRdb reanalyzed the raw reads on its own, using fastp at Q25 for trimming and MiXCR for clone calling, and kept in-frame beta chains. Every distinct CDR3 protein forms one entry, paired with its most common genes and DNA. The V and J calls were determined by TCRdb, not by the authors. The sample profile shows over 55,000 distinct CDR3 sequences; more than 9% of them were found once. The top ten constitute about 9% of the sample.

The CDR3 runs 14 residues from the cysteine to the phenylalanine. The only DNA kept is the CDR3, 42 bases in frame from the first base. V is clipped by 6 bases and J by 3 bases, and the sequence between their germline boundaries is 11 bases long. Taken from the germline V gene (reference sequence), the CDR1 and CDR2 loops are MNHEY and SMNVEV. This sample was taken from a study of quantifying T cell responses using KT2 cells (dated by TCRdb to 2017 to 2019). Study-wide context: RNA was DNase-treated and reverse transcribed with TCR alpha and beta constant-region primers, mostly using SuperScript III. The efficiency of the T4 ligation step under optimum conditions was estimated to be above 8.5%. PCR2 was performed as a SYBR Green qPCR and was stopped at a predetermined fluorescence threshold so that over-amplification was avoided. Results and caveats for the whole study, not just this receptor: KT2 sequences were detected down to the lowest spike-in tested, about one KT2 cell per 100,000 PBMC. Counts of KT2 alpha and beta sequences scaled linearly with input KT2 cell number over several orders of magnitude. No side-by-side comparison between this pipeline and other TCR sequencing techniques was included in the study. Detection of KT2 sequences showed saturation at very high KT2 spike-in numbers.

Recombination joined TRBV27 with TRBJ2-2; matching of 6 bases hints at TRBD1 as the D gene. This sequence originates from a human donor. Sequencing input: PBMCs spiked with cells of the T cell clone KT2. The DNA sequence is as follows: TGTGCCAGCAGAAGGGACACTTACACCGGGGAGCTGTTTTTT. Its translation reads: CASRRDTYTGELFF.